Listed below are T cell receptor beta chains from one sample, sequenced in a study of cytomegalovirus exposure and HLA in healthy donors. Repertoires were generated with immunoSEQ multiplex PCR, while TCRdb's copy carries only in-frame clones and drops some. Of 150,000 to 250,000 clones in the sample, about 80% were seen once. What was sequenced was PBMCs. Receptors originate from a man younger than 45 in good health and CMV-seronegative. The CDR3 runs from the conserved cysteine through the conserved F or W. A D gene is named only where the DNA matches it firmly. Clone size is not always given. Where it is, it says once, few, many or a class for expanded clones.

size	D	V	J	CDR3	DNA
.	TRBD1	TRBV18	TRBJ2-7	CASSAGTGGTYEQYF	TGTGCCAGCTCGGCAGGGACAGGGGGGACCTACGAGCAGTACTTC
.	.	TRBV28	TRBJ2-1	CASSSTGTAGPYNEQFF	TGTGCCAGCAGTTCAACAGGGACCGCAGGACCCTACAATGAGCAGTTCTTC
.	TRBD2	TRBV19	TRBJ2-7	CASSIVASGPEQYF	TGTGCCAGTAGTATAGTCGCTAGCGGCCCCGAGCAGTACTTC
.	TRBD1	TRBV2	TRBJ1-5	CASRWTGADQPQHF	TGTGCCAGCAGATGGACAGGGGCTGATCAGCCCCAGCATTTT
few	.	TRBV5-1	TRBJ2-1	CASSGVAGYFEQFF	TGCGCCAGCAGCGGGGTGGCGGGGTACTTTGAGCAGTTCTTC
.	.	TRBV9	TRBJ2-2	CASSVGGEGVYSGELFF	TGTGCCAGCAGCGTAGGGGGTGAGGGAGTCTATTCCGGGGAGCTGTTTTTT
.	TRBD1	TRBV19	TRBJ1-5	CASTGTGGNQPQHF	TGTGCCAGTACTGGGACAGGGGGCAATCAGCCCCAGCATTTT
.	TRBD1	TRBV15	TRBJ1-1	CATSRDSQGAEAFF	TGTGCCACCAGCAGAGATTCGCAGGGGGCAGAAGCTTTCTTT
.	.	TRBV2	TRBJ2-2	CASSEVVPGTGELFF	TGTGCCAGCAGTGAAGTGGTCCCAGGGACCGGGGAGCTGTTTTTT
.	.	TRBV9	TRBJ1-2	CASSSPTGRYTF	TGTGCCAGCAGCTCCCCGACAGGTAGATACACCTTC
.	TRBD1	TRBV5-6	TRBJ2-2	CASSFFTGGPGELFF	TGTGCCAGCAGTTTTTTTACAGGGGGCCCCGGGGAGCTGTTTTTT
.	.	TRBV30	TRBJ2-7	CAWDKDGRDYEQYF	TGTGCCTGGGATAAAGACGGACGGGACTACGAGCAGTACTTC
.	TRBD1	TRBV28	TRBJ2-5	CASRNTQGQGRETQYF	TGTGCCAGCAGGAATACCCAGGGACAGGGACGGGAGACCCAGTACTTC
.	TRBD2	TRBV5-1	TRBJ2-7	CASSPRAGVNEQYF	TGCGCCAGCAGCCCCCGAGCGGGAGTAAACGAGCAGTACTTC
.	TRBD1	TRBV25-1	TRBJ1-2	CASARTGELYGYTF	TGTGCCAGCGCCCGGACAGGAGAGCTCTATGGCTACACCTTC
.	TRBD1	TRBV6-1	TRBJ2-1	CASSEEGGYEQFF	TGTGCCAGCAGTGAAGAAGGGGGCTATGAGCAGTTCTTC
.	.	TRBV11-2	TRBJ1-1	CASSTAPGVTEAFF	TGTGCCAGCAGCACAGCCCCGGGAGTGACTGAAGCTTTCTTT
.	TRBD1	TRBV30	TRBJ2-7	CAWGTGGTSYEQYF	TGTGCCTGGGGGACAGGGGGGACCTCTTACGAGCAGTACTTC
.	.	TRBV6-5	TRBJ2-3	CASSGSGPTDTQYF	TGTGCCAGCAGTGGCAGCGGCCCCACAGATACGCAGTATTTT
.	.	TRBV12-2	TRBJ1-2	CASRTAGGLNCGYTF	TGTGCAAGTCGCACTGCCGGCGGTCTGAACTGTGGCTACACCTTC
.	TRBD2	TRBV4-1	TRBJ2-7	CASSRTSGYEQYF	TGCGCCAGCAGCCGGACTAGCGGTTACGAGCAGTACTTC
.	.	TRBV25-1	TRBJ2-1	CASSEWGSGYNEQFF	TGTGCCAGCAGTGAATGGGGTAGCGGCTACAATGAGCAGTTCTTC
few	.	TRBV19	TRBJ1-1	CASSPAGNTEAFF	TGTGCCAGTAGTCCCGCGGGGAACACTGAAGCTTTCTTT
.	TRBD1	TRBV5-1	TRBJ2-7	CASSSGQGTYEQYF	TGCGCCAGCAGCTCAGGACAGGGGACCTACGAGCAGTACTTC
.	.	TRBV28	TRBJ1-5	CASSLSERRSNQPQHF	TGTGCCAGCAGTTTATCCGAGAGGAGGAGCAATCAGCCCCAGCATTTT
.	TRBD1	TRBV9	TRBJ2-2	CASSVDVLGQGAGELFF	TGTGCCAGCAGCGTAGACGTTCTGGGACAGGGTGCCGGGGAGCTGTTTTTT
.	TRBD1	TRBV5-1	TRBJ1-3	CASSPGDSYSGNTIYF	TGCGCCAGCAGCCCGGGGGACAGCTACTCTGGAAACACCATATATTTT
.	.	TRBV19	TRBJ1-3	CASSGVRQATGNTIYF	TGTGCCAGTAGTGGGGTCCGACAGGCAACTGGAAACACCATATATTTT
.	.	TRBV7-8	TRBJ2-3	CASSFWAGMRDTQYF	TGTGCCAGCAGCTTCTGGGCAGGGATGAGAGATACGCAGTATTTT
.	TRBD2	TRBV11-3	TRBJ2-4	CARKGGASAKNIQYF	TGTGCCAGGAAGGGAGGGGCATCGGCCAAAAACATTCAGTACTTC
.	.	TRBV5-1	TRBJ1-1	CASSHSENTEAFF	TGCGCCAGCAGCCATTCAGAGAACACTGAAGCTTTCTTT
.	.	TRBV7-9	TRBJ2-5	CASSERDQGFGETQYF	TGTGCCAGCAGCGAGCGAGATCAGGGGTTCGGAGAGACCCAGTACTTC
.	TRBD1	TRBV9	TRBJ1-3	CASSVAPRTGDGTGNTIYF	TGTGCCAGCAGCGTAGCTCCGAGGACAGGGGATGGCACTGGAAACACCATATATTTT
.	.	TRBV18	TRBJ1-1	CASSPQGDEAFF	TGTGCCAGCTCACCACAGGGGGATGAAGCTTTCTTT
.	TRBD2	TRBV18	TRBJ2-7	CASSPPGLGDEQYF	TGTGCCAGCTCACCCCCGGGACTAGGGGACGAGCAGTACTTC
.	TRBD1	TRBV9	TRBJ1-5	CASSRTGSNQPQHF	TGTGCCAGCAGCCGGACAGGGAGCAATCAGCCCCAGCATTTT
.	.	TRBV10-2	TRBJ2-3	CASSDRKSTDTQYF	TGCGCCAGCAGTGACAGAAAGAGCACAGATACGCAGTATTTT
.	.	TRBV6-5	TRBJ1-4	CASSYSGTPGEKLFF	TGTGCCAGCAGTTACTCCGGAACACCAGGCGAAAAACTGTTTTTT
.	TRBD2	TRBV11-3	TRBJ2-5	CASSLGTSGLWETQYF	TGTGCCAGCAGCCTCGGGACTAGCGGATTGTGGGAGACCCAGTACTTC
few	.	TRBV11-3	TRBJ2-7	CASSLDTHEQYF	TGTGCCAGCAGCTTAGATACACACGAGCAGTACTTC
.	.	TRBV5-1	TRBJ2-7	CASSFEGSAREQYF	TGCGCCAGCAGCTTTGAAGGCTCCGCGCGGGAGCAGTACTTC
.	.	TRBV19	TRBJ2-7	CASSHSGATYEQYF	TGTGCCAGTAGTCATAGCGGAGCTACCTACGAGCAGTACTTC
.	TRBD1	TRBV7-2	TRBJ2-7	CASSFGQGYEQYF	TGTGCCAGCAGCTTCGGACAGGGTTACGAGCAGTACTTC
.	.	TRBV2	TRBJ2-3	CASNPEGRGEDTQYF	TGTGCCAGCAATCCTGAGGGCAGGGGGGAAGATACGCAGTATTTT
.	.	TRBV29-1	TRBJ1-4	CSVEDRAEKLFF	TGCAGCGTTGAAGACAGGGCGGAAAAACTGTTTTTT
.	.	TRBV13	TRBJ2-2	CASSLLRGSNSDGELFF	TGTGCCAGCAGCTTATTAAGAGGGAGCAACTCGGACGGGGAGCTGTTTTTT
medium-sized	.	TRBV28	TRBJ2-6	CASSGQSSAAGANVLTF	TGTGCCAGCAGCGGACAGAGTAGTGCGGCTGGGGCCAACGTCCTGACTTTC
.	.	TRBV2	TRBJ2-1	CASSEVVGAREQFF	TGTGCCAGCAGTGAAGTGGTGGGAGCCCGTGAGCAGTTCTTC
.	.	TRBV11-2	TRBJ2-3	CASSLFVVDTQYF	TGTGCCAGCAGCTTATTCGTAGTAGATACGCAGTATTTT
.	TRBD2	TRBV6-5	TRBJ2-5	CASSYSLGSGGETQYF	TGTGCCAGCAGTTACTCGCTAGGGAGCGGGGGAGAGACCCAGTACTTC
.	.	TRBV5-4	TRBJ2-7	CASSPVPAGSSYEQYF	TGTGCCAGCAGCCCCGTACCTGCGGGGAGCTCCTACGAGCAGTACTTC
.	TRBD1	TRBV7-2	TRBJ2-2	CASSAVPGQGVSGELFF	TGTGCCAGCAGCGCAGTGCCGGGACAGGGGGTGAGCGGGGAGCTGTTTTTT
.	TRBD1	TRBV6-1	TRBJ2-6	CASSEVGYRGSGANVLTF	TGTGCCAGCAGTGAAGTAGGGTACAGGGGCTCTGGGGCCAACGTCCTGACTTTC
.	TRBD2	TRBV9	TRBJ2-1	CASSKGLAGEYEQFF	TGTGCCAGCAGCAAAGGACTAGCGGGAGAATATGAGCAGTTCTTC
few	.	TRBV7-3	TRBJ2-7	CASSVSEVHEQYF	TGTGCCAGCAGCGTTTCGGAGGTCCACGAGCAGTACTTC
.	.	TRBV6-5	TRBJ1-5	CASSLVSNQPQHF	TGTGCCAGCAGTCTTGTCAGCAATCAGCCCCAGCATTTT
.	.	TRBV6-5	TRBJ2-7	CASSYIKDRDYEQYF	TGTGCCAGCAGTTACATCAAGGACAGAGACTACGAGCAGTACTTC
.	.	TRBV19	TRBJ1-1	CASSGGLNTEAFF	TGTGCCAGTAGTGGGGGCTTGAACACTGAAGCTTTCTTT